This T cell receptor (beta chain) was recovered during a study of post-analysis software for immune sequencing data. At the level of the study: Secondary progressive, relapsing-remitting and progressive-relapsing multiple sclerosis were among the included disease courses. Notes on the study in general: Significantly decreased normalized Chao1 diversity was recorded for multiple sclerosis patients relative to controls. Four or five TRBV segments occurring more often in patients than controls included TRBV5-6, TRBV5-1 and TRBV20-1.

Trimming stripped 2 bases from V and 3 bases from J, with 14 bases between. CDR3 size: 15 residues. The germline gives CDR1 SGHTA, CDR2 FQGNSA. Each TCR beta cDNA library carried unique molecular identifiers. When roughly 0.9 to 10 million T cells were used, they gave a few hundred thousand cDNA molecules. MiXCR was run by TCRdb on the PCR reads, yielding one entry per CDR3 protein. The table shows roughly 200,000 distinct CDR3 sequences, with approximately 29% occurring only once. In this sample, this clonotype turned up many times. What it binds is not known. The TCR comes from a girl under 18 with multiple sclerosis. Sequenced sample: blood. This chain connects TRBV7-2 to TRBJ2-7; D is unresolved. The CDR3 DNA follows: TGTGCCAGCAGCTTACGTTTGGGCAGAGACTACGAGCAGTACTTC. As protein: CASSLRLGRDYEQYF.